This T cell receptor (beta chain) came from a study of vaccination and CD4 T cells after COVID-19. Across the study: Convalescent donors totaled six males and four females, including two who were Hispanic. Convalescent patients gave post-COVID blood a median approximately 94 days post-diagnosis, range 35 to 161.

An Oncomine TCR Beta short-read assay was used to sequence the DNA from cultured CD4+ T cells. MiXCR was run by TCRdb on the PCR reads, yielding one entry per CDR3 protein. This table holds about 13,000 distinct CDR3 sequences, roughly 60% found once. The CDR3 has 15 amino acids. Treatment noted: approximately nine-day PBMC culture with coronavirus spike peptide pools or control peptides (ViraFEST assay). ViraFEST used peptide pools to expand antigen-specific T cells, then sequenced TCRs. Days 3 and 7 saw half the medium replaced with fresh IL-2 medium. About this clonotype itself: Its matching antigen is unknown.

Sequenced material: CD4+ T cells from blood, cultured in vitro. The receptor's source is a human donor who had recovered from COVID-19. The gene calls are TRBV21-1 and TRBJ2-5; the DNA was not compared with TRBD1, the D call given in the table. TRBV21-1 is designated a pseudogene. The CDR3 nucleotides read TGTGCCAGCAGCAAAGGCTGGACAGGAGAGTTGGGCCAGTACTTC. Its translation: CASSKGWTGELGQYF.